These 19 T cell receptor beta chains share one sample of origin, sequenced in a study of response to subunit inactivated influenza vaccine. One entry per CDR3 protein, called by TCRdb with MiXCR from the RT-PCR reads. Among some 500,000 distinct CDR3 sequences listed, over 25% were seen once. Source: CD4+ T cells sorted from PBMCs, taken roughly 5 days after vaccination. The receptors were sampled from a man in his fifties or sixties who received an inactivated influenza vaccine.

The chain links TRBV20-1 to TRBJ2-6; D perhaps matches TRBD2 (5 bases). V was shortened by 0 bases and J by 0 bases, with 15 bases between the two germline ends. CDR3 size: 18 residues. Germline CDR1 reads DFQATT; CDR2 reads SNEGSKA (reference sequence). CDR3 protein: CSARDSAKTNSGANVLTF. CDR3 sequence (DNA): TGCAGTGCTAGAGATTCGGCAAAGACTAACTCTGGGGCCAACGTCCTGACTTTC.

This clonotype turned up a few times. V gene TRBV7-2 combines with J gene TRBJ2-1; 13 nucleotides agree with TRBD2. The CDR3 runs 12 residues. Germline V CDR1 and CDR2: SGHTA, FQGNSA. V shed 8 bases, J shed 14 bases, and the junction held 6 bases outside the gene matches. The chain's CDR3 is CASAGLAGHKFF. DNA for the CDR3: TGTGCCAGCGCGGGACTAGCGGGACACAAGTTCTTC.

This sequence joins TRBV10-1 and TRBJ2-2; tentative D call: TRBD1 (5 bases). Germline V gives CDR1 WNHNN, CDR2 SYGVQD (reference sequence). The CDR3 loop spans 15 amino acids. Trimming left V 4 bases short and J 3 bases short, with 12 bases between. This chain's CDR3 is CASSASRAYTGELFF. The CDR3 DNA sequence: TGCGCCAGCAGTGCATCCAGGGCCTACACCGGGGAGCTGTTTTTT.

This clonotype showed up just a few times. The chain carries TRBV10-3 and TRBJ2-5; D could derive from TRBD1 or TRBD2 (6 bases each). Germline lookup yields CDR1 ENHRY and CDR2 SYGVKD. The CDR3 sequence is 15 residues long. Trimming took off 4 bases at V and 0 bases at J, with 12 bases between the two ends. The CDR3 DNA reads TGTGCCATCAGTGGGGGGGCGGGGAACCAAGAGACCCAGTACTTC. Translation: CAISGGAGNQETQYF.

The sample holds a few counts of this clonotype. The CDR3 spells CASSPNLQRTGELFF. CDR3 nucleotide sequence: TGTGCCAGCAGCCCCAACCTACAGAGAACCGGGGAGCTGTTTTTT. The gene calls are TRBV11-2 and TRBJ2-2, with no clear D. V lost 5 bases and J lost 5, with 15 bases in between. Germline V gene data show CDR1 as SGHAT and CDR2 as FQNNGV. The CDR3 sequence is 15 residues long.

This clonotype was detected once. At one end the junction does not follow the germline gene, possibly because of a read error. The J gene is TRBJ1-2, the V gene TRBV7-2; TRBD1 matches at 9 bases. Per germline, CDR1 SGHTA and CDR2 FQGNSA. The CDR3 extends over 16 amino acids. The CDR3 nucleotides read TGTGCCATCAGCTTAATGGGGACAGGGTACGCCTATGGCTACACCTTC. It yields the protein CAISLMGTGYAYGYTF.

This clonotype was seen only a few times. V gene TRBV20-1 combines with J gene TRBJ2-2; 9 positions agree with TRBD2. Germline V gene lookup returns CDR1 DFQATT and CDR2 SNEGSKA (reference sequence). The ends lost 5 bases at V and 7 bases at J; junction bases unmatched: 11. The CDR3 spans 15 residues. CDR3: CSAAAGGLLFGELFF. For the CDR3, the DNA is TGCAGTGCTGCCGCGGGGGGGCTTCTTTTCGGGGAGCTGTTTTTT.

Here the CDR3 DNA reads TGTGCCAGCAGCCGAATTACCGGGACTAGTGCCAATGAGCAGTTCTTC. This gives the protein CASSRITGTSANEQFF. This chain connects TRBV3-1 to TRBJ2-1, with TRBD2 identical over 8 bases. From germline, CDR1 is LGHDT and CDR2 YNNKEL (reference sequence). V was pared by 4 bases and J by 6 bases, with 11 bases of the junction left unmatched. The CDR3 runs 16 residues.

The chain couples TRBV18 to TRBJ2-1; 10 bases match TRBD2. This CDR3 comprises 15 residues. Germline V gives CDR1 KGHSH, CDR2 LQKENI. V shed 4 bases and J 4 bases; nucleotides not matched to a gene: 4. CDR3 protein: CASSRSSGGYNEQFF. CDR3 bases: TGTGCCAGCTCACGGTCTAGCGGGGGATACAATGAGCAGTTCTTC.

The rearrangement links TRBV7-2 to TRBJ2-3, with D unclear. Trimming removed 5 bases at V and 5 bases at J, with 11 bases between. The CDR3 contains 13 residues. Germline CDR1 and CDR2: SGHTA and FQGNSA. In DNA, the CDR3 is TGTGCCAGCAGCGCCAGGTGGGGAGATACGCAGTATTTT. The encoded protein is CASSARWGDTQYF.

The CDR3 spells CASSPNAHNSPLHF. The DNA of the CDR3 is TGTGCCAGCTCACCAAACGCCCATAATTCACCCCTCCACTTT. V gene TRBV18 combines with J gene TRBJ1-6; D gene ambiguous. Germline CDR1 and CDR2: KGHSH and LQKENI. This CDR3 comprises 14 residues. Trimming pared 2 bases from V and 5 bases from J, leaving 7 bases between.

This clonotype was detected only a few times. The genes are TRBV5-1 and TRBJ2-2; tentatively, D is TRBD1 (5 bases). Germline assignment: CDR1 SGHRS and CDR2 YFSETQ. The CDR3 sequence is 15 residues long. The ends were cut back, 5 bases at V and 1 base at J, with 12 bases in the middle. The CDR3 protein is CASRALQVNTGELFF. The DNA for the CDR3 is TGCGCCAGCAGAGCGTTACAGGTGAACACCGGGGAGCTGTTTTTT.

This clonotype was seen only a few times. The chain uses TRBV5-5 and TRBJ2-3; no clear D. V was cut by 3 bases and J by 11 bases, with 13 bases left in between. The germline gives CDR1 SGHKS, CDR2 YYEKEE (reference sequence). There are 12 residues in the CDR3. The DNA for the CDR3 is TGTGCCAGCAGCTGGCCCAGAGGTAAGCAGTATTTT. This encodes CASSWPRGKQYF.

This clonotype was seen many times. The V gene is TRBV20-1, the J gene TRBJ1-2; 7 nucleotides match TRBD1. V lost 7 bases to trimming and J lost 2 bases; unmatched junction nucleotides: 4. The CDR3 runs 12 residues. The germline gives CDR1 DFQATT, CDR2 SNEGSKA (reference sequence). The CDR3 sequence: CSGGQINYGYTF. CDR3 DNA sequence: TGCAGTGGGGGACAGATAAACTATGGCTACACCTTC.

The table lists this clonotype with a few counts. The CDR3 nucleotides are TGCAGCGTTGGGAGGAGACTAGCGGGGCCCTACAATGAGCAGTTCTTC. This encodes CSVGRRLAGPYNEQFF. V gene TRBV29-1 combines with J gene TRBJ2-1, with 11 bases fitting TRBD2. The trim removed 4 bases at V and 2 bases at J, leaving 7 bases unmatched. Germline V CDR1 and CDR2: SQVTM, ANQGSEA. CDR3 length equals 16 residues.

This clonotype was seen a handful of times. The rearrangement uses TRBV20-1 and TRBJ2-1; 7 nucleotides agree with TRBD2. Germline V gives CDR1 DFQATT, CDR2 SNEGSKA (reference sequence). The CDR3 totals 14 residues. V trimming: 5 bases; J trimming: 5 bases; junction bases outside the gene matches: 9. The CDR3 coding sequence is TGCAGTGCTCCTCGGCGGGGGACCGACAATGAGCAGTTCTTC. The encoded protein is CSAPRRGTDNEQFF.

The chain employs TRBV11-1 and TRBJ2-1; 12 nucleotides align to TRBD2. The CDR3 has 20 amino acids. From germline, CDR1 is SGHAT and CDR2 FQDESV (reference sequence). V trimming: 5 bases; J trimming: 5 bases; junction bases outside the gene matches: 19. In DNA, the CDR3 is TGTGCCAGCAGCCCAACAATTCGGTATTGGACTAGCGGGGCCCACAATGAGCAGTTCTTC. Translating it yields CASSPTIRYWTSGAHNEQFF. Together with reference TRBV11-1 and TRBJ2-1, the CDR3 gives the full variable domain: EAEVAQSPRYKITEKSQAVAFWCDPISGHATLYWYRQILGQGPELLVQFQDESVVDDSQLPKDRFSAERLKGVDSTLKIQPAELGDSAMYLCASSPTIRYWTSGAHNEQFFGPGTRLTVL.

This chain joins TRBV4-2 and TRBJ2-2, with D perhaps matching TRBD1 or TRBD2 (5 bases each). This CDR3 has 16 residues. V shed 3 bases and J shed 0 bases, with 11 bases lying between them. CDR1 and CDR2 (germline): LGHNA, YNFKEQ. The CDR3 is CASSQRWGTNTGELFF. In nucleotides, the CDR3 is TGTGCCAGCAGCCAGAGGTGGGGGACGAACACCGGGGAGCTGTTTTTT.

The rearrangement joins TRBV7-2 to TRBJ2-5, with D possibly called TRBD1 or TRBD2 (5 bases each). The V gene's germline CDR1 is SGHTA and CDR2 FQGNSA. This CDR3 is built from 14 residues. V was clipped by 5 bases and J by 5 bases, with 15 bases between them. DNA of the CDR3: TGTGCCAGCAGCCTCGTCAGGGACGGGGAGACCCAGTACTTC. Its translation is CASSLVRDGETQYF.